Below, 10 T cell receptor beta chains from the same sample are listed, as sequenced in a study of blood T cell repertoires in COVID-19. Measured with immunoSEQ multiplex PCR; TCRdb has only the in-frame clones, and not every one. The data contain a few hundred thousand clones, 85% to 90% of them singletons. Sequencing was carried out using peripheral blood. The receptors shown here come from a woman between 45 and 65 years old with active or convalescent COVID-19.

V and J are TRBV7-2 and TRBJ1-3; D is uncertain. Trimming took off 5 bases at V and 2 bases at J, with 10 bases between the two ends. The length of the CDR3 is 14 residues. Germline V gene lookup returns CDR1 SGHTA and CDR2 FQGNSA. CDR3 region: CASSPQYAGNTIYF. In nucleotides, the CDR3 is TGTGCCAGCAGCCCGCAGTATGCTGGAAACACCATATATTTT. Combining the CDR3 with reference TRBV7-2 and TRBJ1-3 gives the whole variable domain GAGVSQSPSNKVTEKGKDVELRCDPISGHTALYWYRQSLGQGLEFLIYFQGNSAPDKSGLPSDRFSAERTGGSVSTLTIQRTQQEDSAVYLCASSPQYAGNTIYFGEGSWLTVV.

The CDR3 nucleotides are TGTGCCAGCAGTTTTATAGAGCCCCAGCATTTT. Residues: CASSFIEPQHF. The chain employs TRBV28 and TRBJ1-5; no reliable D call. V was pared by 3 bases and J by 8 bases, with 5 bases between. The CDR3 sequence is 11 residues long. The germline V gene encodes CDR1 MDHEN and CDR2 SYDVKM.

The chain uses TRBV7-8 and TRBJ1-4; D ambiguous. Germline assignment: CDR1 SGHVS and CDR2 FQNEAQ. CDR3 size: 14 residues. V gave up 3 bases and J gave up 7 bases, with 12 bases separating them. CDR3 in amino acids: CASSLWEDAEKLFF. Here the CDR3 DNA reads TGTGCCAGCAGCTTGTGGGAGGACGCTGAAAAACTGTTTTTT.

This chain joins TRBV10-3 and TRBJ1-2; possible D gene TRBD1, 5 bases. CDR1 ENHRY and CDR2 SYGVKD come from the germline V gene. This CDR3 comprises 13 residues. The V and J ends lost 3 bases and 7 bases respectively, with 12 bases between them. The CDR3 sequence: CAISEDSERGYTF. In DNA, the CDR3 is TGTGCCATCAGTGAAGACAGCGAACGTGGCTACACCTTC.

CDR3 sequence: CASSRGVAGGQGDTQYF. CDR3 bases: TGTGCCAGCAGCCGGGGGGTGGCGGGAGGGCAGGGAGATACGCAGTATTTT. V usage is TRBV5-4 and J usage is TRBJ2-3; TRBD2 matches at 9 bases. Per the germline V gene, CDR1 is SGHNT and CDR2 is YYREEE (reference sequence). The J segment lost 5 bases and the V segment lost 4 bases, leaving 14 bases of the junction unmatched. The CDR3 has 17 amino acids.

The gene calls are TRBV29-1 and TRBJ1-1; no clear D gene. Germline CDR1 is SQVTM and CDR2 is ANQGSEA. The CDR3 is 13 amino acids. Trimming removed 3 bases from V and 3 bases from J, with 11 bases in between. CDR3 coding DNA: TGCAGCGTTGAGTTCCGGGTGGACACTGAAGCTTTCTTT. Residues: CSVEFRVDTEAFF.

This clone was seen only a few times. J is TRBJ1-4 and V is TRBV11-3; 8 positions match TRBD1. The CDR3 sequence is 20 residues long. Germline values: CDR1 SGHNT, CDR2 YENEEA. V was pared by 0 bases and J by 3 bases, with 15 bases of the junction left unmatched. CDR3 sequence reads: CASSLDSRQGHPGANEKLFF. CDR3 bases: TGTGCCAGCAGCTTAGATAGTAGACAGGGGCATCCTGGCGCTAATGAAAAACTGTTTTTT.

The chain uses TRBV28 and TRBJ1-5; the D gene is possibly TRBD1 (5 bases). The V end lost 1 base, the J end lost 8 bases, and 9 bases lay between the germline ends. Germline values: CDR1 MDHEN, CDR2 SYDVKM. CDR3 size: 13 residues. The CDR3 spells CASSLFIGEPQHF. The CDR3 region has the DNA TGTGCCAGCAGTTTATTCATAGGGGAGCCCCAGCATTTT.

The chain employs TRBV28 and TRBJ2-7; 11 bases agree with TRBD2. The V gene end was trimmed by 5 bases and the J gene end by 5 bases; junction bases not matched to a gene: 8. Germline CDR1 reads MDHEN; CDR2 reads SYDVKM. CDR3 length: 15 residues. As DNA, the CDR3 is TGTGCCAGCAGTACACTAGCGGGAGTTCCCAACGAGCAGTACTTC. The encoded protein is CASSTLAGVPNEQYF.

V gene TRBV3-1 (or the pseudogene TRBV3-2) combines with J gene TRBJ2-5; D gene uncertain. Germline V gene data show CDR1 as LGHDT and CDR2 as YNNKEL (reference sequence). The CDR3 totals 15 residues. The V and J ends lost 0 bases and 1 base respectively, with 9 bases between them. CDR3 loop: CASSQDVRLQETQYF. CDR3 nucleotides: TGTGCCAGCAGCCAAGATGTGCGCCTCCAAGAGACCCAGTACTTC.